A single sample gave rise to the 23 T cell receptor beta chains below, sequenced in a study of T cell repertoires in cytomegalovirus infection. TCRdb processed the reads anew with MiXCR; each CDR3 protein has one entry. The repertoire consists of about half a million distinct CDR3 sequences, with about 39% occurring once and the leading ten covering roughly two fifths. Their antigen targets remain unknown. Sequencing used cultured PBMCs, obtained from culture after CMV antigen stimulation. The receptors derive from a human donor in good health (CMV status not recorded). Some clones in this sample may be carry-over from other donors' samples.

This sequence joins TRBV2 and TRBJ2-3, with no clear D. Looked up from germline, CDR1 is SNHLY and CDR2 is FYNNEI. V shed 6 bases and J shed 0 bases, with 13 bases lying between them. The CDR3 sequence is 15 residues long. In DNA, the CDR3 is TGTGCCAGCAGGTACCAGCGACGAAGCACAGATACGCAGTATTTT. Translation gives CASRYQRRSTDTQYF.

The chain couples TRBV7-8 to TRBJ2-1; 12 nucleotides match TRBD2. Trimming took 5 bases from V and 3 from J; bases not matched to a gene: 5. This CDR3 contains 16 residues. Germline lookup yields CDR1 SGHVS and CDR2 FQNEAQ. CDR3 in amino acids: CASSGGTSGYYNEQFF. The DNA for the CDR3 is TGTGCCAGCAGCGGGGGGACTAGCGGGTACTACAATGAGCAGTTCTTC.

The gene calls are TRBV7-2 and TRBJ1-2; 8 nucleotides align to TRBD1. Per the germline V gene, CDR1 is SGHTA and CDR2 is FQGNSA. V dropped 6 bases and J dropped 2; count of bases not matched to a gene: 17. The CDR3 sequence is 18 residues long. CDR3 sequence: CASRPKAGQGSLNYGYTF. CDR3 in DNA: TGTGCCAGCAGGCCGAAAGCCGGACAGGGCTCATTGAACTATGGCTACACCTTC.

The V gene is TRBV27, the J gene TRBJ1-4; possibly TRBD1 for D (5 bases). Germline CDR1 MNHEY, CDR2 SMNVEV (reference sequence). V was trimmed by 3 bases and J by 2 bases, leaving 10 bases between them. The CDR3 spans 15 residues. CDR3 coding DNA: TGTGCCAGCAGTTTTGCGGGACGGACTAATGAAAAACTGTTTTTT. It is translated as CASSFAGRTNEKLFF.

This clonotype was found a few times. This chain joins TRBV6-1 and TRBJ1-6; D unclear. The V end lost 2 bases, the J end lost 4 bases, and 9 bases lay between the germline ends. The germline V gene has CDR1 MNHNS and CDR2 SASEGT. The CDR3 consists of 15 residues. The CDR3, as DNA: TGTGCCAGCAGTGAACGAATTGGGTATAATTCACCCCTCCACTTT. Residues: CASSERIGYNSPLHF.

The CDR3 bases are TGTGCCAGCAGCATTGGAAGTAGCGGTGGAGATACGCAGTATTTT. Translation: CASSIGSSGGDTQYF. The rearrangement links TRBV7-2 to TRBJ2-3, with D perhaps matching TRBD2 (6 bases). Trimming left V 5 bases short and J 5 bases short, with 17 bases between. The CDR3 is 15 amino acids. In germline, CDR1 is SGHTA, CDR2 FQGNSA.

Only a few counts were recorded for this clonotype. The chain is built from TRBV7-6 and TRBJ2-2, with a tentative D call TRBD1 (5 bases). Germline V CDR1 and CDR2: SGHVS, FNYEAQ. V lost 0 bases and J 3 bases, leaving 8 bases between the germline ends. The CDR3 covers 15 residues. CDR3: CASSLAQGDTGELFF. The CDR3 region has the DNA TGTGCCAGCAGCTTAGCGCAGGGTGACACCGGGGAGCTGTTTTTT.

The sample holds a few counts of this clonotype. This chain links TRBV2 with TRBJ2-6, with 8 bases fitting TRBD1. Germline V gene sequence: CDR1 SNHLY, CDR2 FYNNEI. This CDR3 has 15 residues. The trim removed 6 bases at V and 2 bases at J, leaving 3 bases unmatched. DNA for the CDR3: TGTGCCAGCAGAGAGGACAGGGCTGGGGCCAACGTCCTGACTTTC. The encoded protein is CASREDRAGANVLTF.

This chain joins TRBV7-8 and TRBJ2-7; 7 positions match TRBD1. CDR1 and CDR2 from the germline V gene are SGHVS and FQNEAQ. CDR3 length equals 15 residues. V lost 5 bases to trimming and J lost 6 bases; unmatched junction nucleotides: 13. This CDR3 reads CASSTVGQIRAEQYF. CDR3 nucleotides: TGTGCCAGCAGCACCGTGGGACAGATCCGCGCCGAGCAGTACTTC.

The table lists this clonotype with a few counts. V and J are TRBV5-1 and TRBJ1-5; D perhaps matches TRBD1 (6 bases). The germline V and J ends were trimmed by 7 bases and 3 bases, with 11 bases remaining between them. Germline V gene lookup returns CDR1 SGHRS and CDR2 YFSETQ. CDR3 length: 13 residues. The CDR3 DNA reads as TGCGCCAGCGCCAGGGGCCCCAATCAGCCCCAGCATTTT. It yields the protein CASARGPNQPQHF. Using reference TRBV5-1 and TRBJ1-5 for the parts outside the CDR3, the full variable domain is KAGVTQTPRYLIKTRGQQVTLSCSPISGHRSVSWYQQTPGQGLQFLFEYFSETQRNKGNFPGRFSGRQFSNSRSEMNVSTLELGDSALYLCASARGPNQPQHFGDGTRLSIL.

The chain combines TRBV11-2 with TRBJ2-3; TRBD2 aligns across 12 bases. The germline CDR1 and CDR2 sequences are SGHAT and FQNNGV. J lost 4 bases, V lost 4 bases, and 12 bases had no gene match. This CDR3 has 18 amino acids. The CDR3 region is CASSSGLTSGSRADTQYF. DNA for the CDR3: TGTGCCAGCAGCTCCGGTTTGACTAGCGGGAGTAGGGCAGATACGCAGTATTTT.

This clonotype appeared a few times. This chain uses TRBV12-3 or TRBV12-4 with TRBJ2-7; D is perhaps TRBD2 (6 bases). Trimming left V 6 bases short and J 5 bases short, with 17 bases between. The CDR3 loop spans 14 amino acids. The CDR3 DNA is TGTGCCAGCAGCTGGGGACTCTCCGGGAACGAGCAGTACTTC. This encodes CASSWGLSGNEQYF.

This clonotype was seen a single time. Compared with germline, one end of the junction differs, possibly owing to a read error. The chain recombines TRBV7-2 with TRBJ2-5; 10 positions match TRBD1. CDR1 and CDR2 from the germline V gene are SGHTA and FQGNSA. The length of the CDR3 is 17 residues. CDR3 protein: CDSSLWTGGSYQETQYF. CDR3 coding DNA: TGTGACAGCAGCTTATGGACAGGGGGGTCGTACCAAGAGACCCAGTACTTC.

This clonotype was detected only a few times. The chain combines TRBV28 with TRBJ2-7; 7 nucleotides align to TRBD2. J lost 2 bases, V lost 5 bases, and 6 bases had no gene match. CDR1 MDHEN and CDR2 SYDVKM come from the germline V gene. The CDR3 loop spans 14 amino acids. The DNA for the CDR3 is TGTGCCAGCAGTAGGGCGGGGGTAACCTACGAGCAGTACTTC. Its translation is CASSRAGVTYEQYF.

The J gene is TRBJ2-4, the V gene TRBV6-5; 7 bases fit TRBD1. The V gene end was trimmed by 4 bases and the J gene end by 0 bases; junction bases not matched to a gene: 9. This CDR3 comprises 17 residues. Germline V CDR1 and CDR2: MNHEY, SVGAGI. CDR3 region: CASSSTGQALAKNIQYF. The CDR3 bases are TGTGCCAGCAGTTCCACAGGACAGGCCCTAGCCAAAAACATTCAGTACTTC.

The chain combines TRBV11-2 with TRBJ1-2; the D is unclear. The germline V and J ends were trimmed by 4 bases and 0 bases, with 15 bases remaining between them. The CDR3 totals 16 residues. Looked up from germline, CDR1 is SGHAT and CDR2 is FQNNGV. The CDR3 loop reads CASSSSWTMANYGYTF. The DNA for the CDR3 is TGTGCCAGCAGCTCATCGTGGACTATGGCTAACTATGGCTACACCTTC.

The table lists this clonotype with a few counts. DNA of the CDR3: TGTGCCAGCAGCTTACCCCTCGGGGGGGACACAGATACGCAGTATTTT. Encoded protein: CASSLPLGGDTDTQYF. The chain has TRBV11-2 and TRBJ2-3; TRBD2 matches 8 bases. The CDR3 length is 16 residues. After removal of 2 bases from V and 2 bases from J, the junction contained 6 bases not matched to a gene. Germline lookup yields CDR1 SGHAT and CDR2 FQNNGV.

This clonotype has more than one count but fewer than ten. V is TRBV7-2 and J is TRBJ2-1, with TRBD2 identical over 9 bases. Germline CDR1 reads SGHTA; CDR2 reads FQGNSA. This CDR3 contains 16 residues. V was pared by 0 bases and J by 5 bases, with 5 bases of the junction left unmatched. The CDR3 DNA follows: TGTGCCAGCAGCTTAGCGCGGGCTAGCGGGAACAATGAGCAGTTCTTC. Amino acids: CASSLARASGNNEQFF.

The rearrangement links TRBV5-6 to TRBJ1-5; D unresolved. The CDR3 covers 13 residues. Trimming removed 4 bases from V and 3 bases from J, with 8 bases in between. CDR1 is SGHDT and CDR2 is YYEEEE in the germline V gene. CDR3 protein: CASSRGFNQPQHF. The CDR3 DNA is TGTGCCAGCAGCCGGGGTTTCAATCAGCCCCAGCATTTT. Filled out from reference TRBV5-6 and TRBJ1-5, the complete variable domain reads DAGVTQSPTHLIKTRGQQVTLRCSPKSGHDTVSWYQQALGQGPQFIFQYYEEEERQRGNFPDRFSGHQFPNYSSELNVNALLLGDSALYLCASSRGFNQPQHFGDGTRLSIL.

The chain has TRBV7-9 and TRBJ2-3; a weak D match, TRBD2 (6 bases). V was cut by 2 bases and J by 2 bases, with 11 bases left in between. The CDR3 is made up of 15 amino acids. Looked up from germline, CDR1 is SEHNR and CDR2 is FQNEAQ (reference sequence). DNA of the CDR3: TGTGCCAGCAGCTTACAGGGAGGATACACAGATACGCAGTATTTT. It encodes CASSLQGGYTDTQYF.

The sample holds a few counts of this clonotype. This chain joins TRBV20-1 and TRBJ1-5; D remains unclear. The V gene lost 5 bases and the J gene lost 6 bases, with 20 bases spanning the gap. CDR1 is DFQATT and CDR2 is SNEGSKA in the germline V gene (reference sequence). This CDR3 comprises 15 residues. The CDR3 DNA sequence: TGCAGTGCTCTGACACGTGGCAAACTCGGTCAGCCCCAGCATTTT. This translates into CSALTRGKLGQPQHF.

This clonotype came up a few times. The J gene is TRBJ1-1, the V gene TRBV4-1, with D tentatively TRBD1 (6 bases). The CDR3 has 18 amino acids. CDR1 and CDR2 from the germline V gene are MGHRA and YSYEKL. Trimming shortened V by 0 bases and J by 1 base, and 18 bases separated the two germline ends. The CDR3 here is CASSQDRRGAGRNTEAFF. The CDR3 coding sequence is TGCGCCAGCAGCCAAGATCGTCGGGGGGCAGGCCGGAACACTGAAGCTTTCTTT.

The chain is built from TRBV4-1 and TRBJ2-5; maybe TRBD2 (6 bases). From germline, CDR1 is MGHRA and CDR2 YSYEKL. This CDR3 is 14 amino acids long. Trimming removed 3 bases from V and 0 bases from J, with 8 bases in between. For the CDR3, the DNA is TGCGCCAGCAGCCATGGGGGGTACCAAGAGACCCAGTACTTC. This gives the protein CASSHGGYQETQYF.